The sequence of this T cell receptor beta chain was determined in a study of CD8 T cells in ankylosing spondylitis. V dropped 1 base and J dropped 8; count of bases not matched to a gene: 2. Germline V gene lookup returns CDR1 LGHDT and CDR2 YNNKEL (reference sequence). The CDR3 extends over 13 amino acids. TCRdb independently ran MiXCR on the 5' RACE reads; one entry per CDR3 protein. The repertoire consists of 35,000 to 40,000 distinct CDR3 sequences, with approximately 15% occurring once and the leading ten covering about 49%. The rearrangement uses TRBV3-1 and TRBJ2-1; 7 nucleotides agree with TRBD1. Material for sequencing was blood. The TCR comes from a male donor with ankylosing spondylitis or in good health (not recorded which). CDR3 nucleotides: TGTGCCAGCAGCCAAGCAGGGGGATATGAGCAGTTCTTC. Its protein is CASSQAGGYEQFF.